This TCR beta chain appears in the sequencing data of a study of blood T cell repertoires in COVID-19. Overall study: Some COVID-19 samples were acute and others convalescent; all came from the United States, Italy and Spain. PBMCs, B-cell-depleted T cells, or T cells were the source of the cDNA or gDNA that made up the material.

The J segment lost 3 bases and the V segment lost 0 bases, leaving 2 bases of the junction unmatched. The CDR3 totals 14 residues. CDR1 and CDR2 (germline): LGHDT, YNNKEL (reference sequence). In the original workflow: Reference gene primer amplification gave estimated nucleated cell counts. Sequencing used immunoSEQ multiplex PCR; TCRdb keeps in-frame clones, though not all of them. V and J calls plus clone size are reproduced from that table; the DNA served to infer D and trimming. The table has about 200,000 clones, around 86% seen once. The rearrangement uses TRBV3-1 (or the pseudogene TRBV3-2) and TRBJ2-7; 7 bases match TRBD2. The sequenced material came from peripheral blood. This clonotype was obtained from a middle-aged man with acute or convalescent COVID-19. As DNA, the CDR3 is TGTGCCAGCAGCCAAGATCGCGGGGGCTACGAGCAGTACTTC. Protein product: CASSQDRGGYEQYF.